The 9 T cell receptor beta chains listed next were all sequenced from one sample in a study of OX40 agonist ivuxolimab in advanced cancers. Profiled with immunoSEQ multiplex PCR; TCRdb holds only in-frame clones, not every one. The data hold tens of thousands of clones, with about 91% observed a single time. The specimen was CD4+ or CD8+ T cells sorted from blood, collected in a trial of the OX40 agonist ivuxolimab. The receptors come from an adult with an advanced solid tumor such as melanoma, head and neck, liver or kidney cancer.

CDR3 nucleotides: TGTGCCAGCAGCTCCGGGACAGATACTCAGCCCCAGCATTTT. This encodes CASSSGTDTQPQHF. The chain employs TRBV7-2 and TRBJ1-5; TRBD1 aligns across 7 bases. The V and J ends lost 4 bases and 6 bases, in that order; junction bases with no gene match: 6. This CDR3 comprises 14 residues. Germline V gene data show CDR1 as SGHTA and CDR2 as FQGNSA.

In DNA, the CDR3 is TGTGCCAGCAGTTTTCAGGGGGTAGGCTACACCTTC. This translates into CASSFQGVGYTF. The gene calls are TRBV2 and TRBJ1-2; 7 bases match TRBD1. CDR3 length: 12 residues. Trimming cost V 5 bases and J 8 bases; bases outside gene matches: 5. Germline V gene lookup returns CDR1 SNHLY and CDR2 FYNNEI.

The genes are TRBV5-5 and TRBJ2-7; TRBD2 agrees at 8 bases. Unmatched junction bases numbered 4, after V lost 0 bases and J lost 2 bases. CDR1 SGHKS and CDR2 YYEKEE come from the germline V gene (reference sequence). The CDR3 extends over 15 amino acids. The CDR3 nucleotides read TGTGCCAGCAGCTTGGCCCAGCGGGGGCCCTACGAGCAGTACTTC. Its translation is CASSLAQRGPYEQYF.

V gene TRBV7-9 combines with J gene TRBJ1-2, with D possibly TRBD1 on 5 matching bases. V dropped 4 bases and J dropped 2 bases, with 20 bases sitting between them. Germline loops: CDR1 SEHNR, CDR2 FQNEAQ (reference sequence). The CDR3 covers 17 residues. In DNA, the CDR3 is TGTGCCAGCAGCTCTCCCGGGACGGGGATTGTAAACTATGGCTACACCTTC. It translates to CASSSPGTGIVNYGYTF.

The chain uses TRBV19 and TRBJ2-5; 8 positions agree with TRBD2. The junction had 22 bases not matched to a gene; V was cut back by 5 bases and J by 2 bases. Germline-derived CDR1 and CDR2 are LNHDA and SQIVND (reference sequence). This CDR3 has 20 residues. Written as DNA, the CDR3 is TGTGCCAGTAGTCCCAGAGGGGGGAGGAGGGCTAGCGGGTTTCAAGAGACCCAGTACTTC. Protein: CASSPRGGRRASGFQETQYF.

This clone was recorded only once. The chain uses TRBV5-4 and TRBJ2-3; 8 bases match TRBD1. The CDR3 spans 14 residues. CDR1 is SGHNT and CDR2 is YYREEE in the germline V gene (reference sequence). The trim removed 5 bases at V and 1 base at J, leaving 3 bases unmatched. CDR3 residues: CASSPGQGTDTQYF. In DNA, the CDR3 is TGTGCCAGCAGTCCGGGACAGGGCACAGATACGCAGTATTTT.

V gene TRBV6-1 combines with J gene TRBJ2-2, with D perhaps TRBD1 (6 bases). CDR1 is MNHNS and CDR2 is SASEGT in the germline V gene. The CDR3 has 15 amino acids. V lost 6 bases, J lost 4 bases, and 15 bases lay in between. For the CDR3, the DNA is TGTGCCAGCAGCCTGGACAGACCTCGCACCGGGGAGCTGTTTTTT. Protein product: CASSLDRPRTGELFF.

The CDR3 DNA reads TGTGCCAGCAGCTTAACTTCCCTCGGGACTCAGTACTTC. It translates to CASSLTSLGTQYF. The gene calls are TRBV7-3 and TRBJ2-5; maybe TRBD2 (6 bases). Trimming removed 0 bases from V and 11 bases from J, with 13 bases in between. This CDR3 region has 13 residues. CDR1 SGHTA and CDR2 FQGTGA come from the germline V gene.

The chain links TRBV28 to TRBJ1-5; 9 bases line up with TRBD1. V lost 5 bases to trimming and J lost 7 bases; unmatched junction nucleotides: 6. The CDR3 sequence is 14 residues long. Germline V gene sequence: CDR1 MDHEN, CDR2 SYDVKM. The DNA of the CDR3 is TGTGCCAGCAGTCCCTGGACAGGGGTGCAGCCCCAGCATTTT. It specifies CASSPWTGVQPQHF.